These 21 T cell receptor beta chains were sequenced from one sample in a study of blood T cells in healthy people across ages. Sample-barcoded 5' priming and a J-beta primer mix drove a second PCR of roughly 7 to 11 cycles. TCRdb re-derived calls from the 5' RACE reads in MiXCR, one entry per CDR3 protein. The sample has 790,000 or so distinct CDR3 sequences, 35% to 60% seen once. Sequenced: blood. The receptors come from an elderly man in good health.

This clonotype has a handful of counts. The chain carries TRBV9 and TRBJ2-7; D gene uncertain. The CDR3 has 14 amino acids. Trimming shortened V by 0 bases and J by 2 bases, and 9 bases separated the two germline ends. Germline CDR1 reads SGDLS; CDR2 reads YYNGEE. The CDR3, as DNA: TGTGCCAGCAGCGTAGCTGGCAGTCCCTACGAGCAGTACTTC. Encoded protein: CASSVAGSPYEQYF.

The V call is TRBV20-1, the J call TRBJ2-4; perhaps D is TRBD1 or TRBD2 (6 bases each). The J call is doubtful: the DNA matches TRBJ2-7 better. Germline-derived CDR1 and CDR2 are DFQATT and SNEGSKA (reference sequence). This CDR3 has 11 residues. The CDR3 DNA reads TGCAGTGCAAGTGAGGGGGGCGAGCAGTACTTC. As protein: CSASEGGEQYF.

Concerning this clonotype: At one end, the junction sequence differs from germline, possibly due to a read error. CDR3 region: CTSSPRLQRDFNEQFF. In DNA form, the CDR3 reads TGTACCAGCAGTCCCAGACTGCAGCGGGACTTCAATGAGCAGTTCTTC. The chain joins TRBV12-3 or TRBV12-4 to TRBJ2-1, with 7 bases aligning to TRBD2. The CDR3 has 16 amino acids.

Details on this clonotype: At one boundary the junction diverges from the germline segment, which might be a read error. The chain joins TRBV5-5 to TRBJ2-3; 7 bases are a match to TRBD1. The CDR3 runs to 14 residues. Germline loops: CDR1 SGHKS, CDR2 YYEKEE (reference sequence). The CDR3 nucleotides read TGTGTCAGCAGCTTTACAGGGGTCACAGATACGCAGTATTTT. Translation: CVSSFTGVTDTQYF.

This chain joins TRBV27 and TRBJ2-7; D gene ambiguous. The J call may be in error: the DNA end matches TRBJ2-5 better. The germline V gene encodes CDR1 MNHEY and CDR2 SMNVEV (reference sequence). The CDR3 loop spans 13 amino acids. For the CDR3, the DNA is TGTGCCAGCAGTGACGGGCCCGTGGAGACCCAGTACTTC. Translated, it gives CASSDGPVETQYF.

The gene calls are TRBV20-1 and TRBJ2-1, with 9 nucleotides matching TRBD2. This CDR3 has 14 residues. V trimming: 6 bases; J trimming: 4 bases; junction bases outside the gene matches: 7. CDR1 is DFQATT and CDR2 is SNEGSKA in the germline V gene (reference sequence). This chain's CDR3 is CSAGGGRGYNEQFF. The CDR3 nucleotides read TGCAGTGCAGGGGGCGGGAGGGGGTACAATGAGCAGTTCTTC.

The chain has TRBV11-3 and TRBJ2-1; TRBD1 matches 7 bases. TRBJ2-7 explains the end of the DNA better; the J call may be wrong. Germline V gives CDR1 SGHNT, CDR2 YENEEA. This CDR3 has 13 amino acids. The chain's CDR3 is CASSSGQNNEQYF. DNA of the CDR3: TGTGCCAGCAGCTCGGGACAGAACAATGAGCAGTACTTC.

This chain connects TRBV20-1 to TRBJ2-5, with D perhaps assigned TRBD1 or TRBD2 (5 bases each). The CDR3 spans 15 residues. The germline V gene encodes CDR1 DFQATT and CDR2 SNEGSKA (reference sequence). Trimming took 6 bases from V and 0 from J, leaving 17 bases between them. The CDR3 loop reads CSARDPDMYQETQYF. The DNA for the CDR3 is TGCAGTGCCCGGGACCCCGACATGTACCAAGAGACCCAGTACTTC.

Concerning this clonotype itself: Since a much larger clone is just one base distant, this may be a read error. V gene TRBV20-1 combines with J gene TRBJ2-3; 14 positions agree with TRBD2. Germline V gene lookup returns CDR1 DFQATT and CDR2 SNEGSKA (reference sequence). The CDR3 contains 16 residues. As DNA, the CDR3 is TGCAGTGCCAACCCGGGACTAGCGGGAGCAACAGGTACGCAGTATTTT. Residues: CSANPGLAGATGTQYF.

This clonotype was seen ten or more times. The V call is TRBV29-1, the J call TRBJ2-5; D is uncertain. Between the trimmed V and J ends, which lost 4 bases and 5 bases, there was a span of 17 bases. Germline assignment: CDR1 SQVTM and CDR2 ANQGSEA. CDR3 size: 14 residues. The CDR3: CSVAQGQSRETQYF. DNA for the CDR3: TGCAGCGTTGCTCAAGGGCAGAGCCGGGAGACCCAGTACTTC.

The chain couples TRBV5-1 to TRBJ2-2; D is unclear. V was shortened by 6 bases and J by 2 bases, with 11 bases between the two germline ends. Germline CDR1 SGHRS, CDR2 YFSETQ. The CDR3 covers 14 residues. The CDR3 is CASTEAFNTGELFF. CDR3 DNA sequence: TGCGCCAGCACCGAGGCGTTCAACACCGGGGAGCTGTTTTTT.

The CDR3 DNA reads as TGTGCCAGCAGCGGACGTCCCCCGGGACTAGCGGGCCATGAGCAGTTCTTC. Translating it yields CASSGRPPGLAGHEQFF. The rearrangement joins TRBV7-9 to TRBJ2-1, with 12 bases lining up with TRBD2. Per germline, CDR1 SEHNR and CDR2 FQNEAQ (reference sequence). V lost 5 bases and J lost 8; bases outside the gene matches: 13. The CDR3 covers 17 residues. Supplemented by reference TRBV7-9 and TRBJ2-1, the full variable domain reads DTGVSQNPRHKITKRGQNVTFRCDPISEHNRLYWYRQTLGQGPEFLTYFQNEAQLEKSRLLSDRFSAERPKGSFSTLEIQRTEQGDSAMYLCASSGRPPGLAGHEQFFGPGTRLTVL.

This clonotype was detected a few times. The rearrangement links TRBV14 to TRBJ2-3; no clear D gene. V was pared by 2 bases and J by 6 bases, with 15 bases between. The CDR3 loop spans 15 amino acids. CDR1 is SGHDN, CDR2 FVKESK, per germline. This CDR3 reads CASSQNHGSGDTQYF. The DNA of the CDR3 is TGTGCCAGCAGCCAAAATCACGGATCCGGCGATACGCAGTATTTT. Supplemented by reference TRBV14 and TRBJ2-3, the full variable domain reads EAGVTQFPSHSVIEKGQTVTLRCDPISGHDNLYWYRRVMGKEIKFLLHFVKESKQDESGMPNNRFLAERTGGTYSTLKVQPAELEDSGVYFCASSQNHGSGDTQYFGPGTRLTVL.

This clonotype has more than one count but fewer than ten. The chain carries TRBV12-3 or TRBV12-4 and TRBJ2-7, with a tentative D call TRBD1 (6 bases). V was pared by 4 bases and J by 2 bases, with 12 bases between. This CDR3 spans 14 amino acids. The CDR3 nucleotides read TGTGCCAGCAGTTGGAACGGACAGACCTACGAGCAGTACTTC. Amino acids: CASSWNGQTYEQYF.

V is TRBV11-2 and J is TRBJ2-7; D possibly corresponds to TRBD2 (7 bases). Germline V gives CDR1 SGHAT, CDR2 FQNNGV. The V and J ends lost 7 bases and 4 bases respectively, with 17 bases between them. The CDR3 sequence is 14 residues long. Here the CDR3 DNA reads TGTGCCAGCACCGGGGGCGGGGAGGGTTACGAGCAGTACTTC. It translates to CASTGGGEGYEQYF.

The chain uses TRBV7-2 and TRBJ2-1; the match to TRBD1 covers 7 bases. The CDR3 contains 15 residues. Germline V gene data show CDR1 as SGHTA and CDR2 as FQGNSA. V lost 6 bases, J lost 4 bases, and 9 bases stayed unmatched. CDR3 sequence (DNA): TGTGCCAGCAGATGGGACAGAGCGTTTTACAATGAGCAGTTCTTC. Translated, it gives CASRWDRAFYNEQFF.

The CDR3 DNA follows: TGTGCCAGCAGCTCGAGAGAGGGGCACGGATCACCCCTCCACTTT. Protein sequence: CASSSREGHGSPLHF. The V call is TRBV5-5, the J call TRBJ1-6; D perhaps matches TRBD1 (5 bases). Trimming removed 3 bases at V and 10 bases at J, with 17 bases between. Germline V gene data show CDR1 as SGHKS and CDR2 as YYEKEE (reference sequence). The CDR3 is made up of 15 amino acids.

This clonotype was counted between two and nine times. The chain combines TRBV9 with TRBJ2-7, with D possibly TRBD1 on 6 matching bases. This CDR3 contains 14 residues. CDR1 and CDR2 from the germline V gene are SGDLS and YYNGEE. Trimming stripped 2 bases from V and 4 bases from J, with 13 bases between. The CDR3, as DNA: TGTGCCAGCAGCGTTGGCAGGGGTCAGTACGAGCAGTACTTC. Its translation: CASSVGRGQYEQYF.

The chain uses TRBV5-1 and TRBJ2-5; 7 bases match TRBD2. The J call may be wrong; the DNA end is better matched by TRBJ2-7. Germline V gene data show CDR1 as SGHRS and CDR2 as YFSETQ. The CDR3 is 14 amino acids. CDR3 nucleotides: TGCGCCAGCAGGACCCTAGCGGAAACCTACGAGCAGTACTTC. It specifies CASRTLAETYEQYF.

This clonotype was counted a few times. This sequence joins TRBV20-1 and TRBJ2-7; 7 bases are shared with TRBD1. Looked up from germline, CDR1 is DFQATT and CDR2 is SNEGSKA (reference sequence). With 2 bases clipped from V and 3 bases from J, the junction kept 4 bases outside the gene matches. This CDR3 is built from 13 residues. The DNA for the CDR3 is TGCAGTGCTAGAAGAGGGGGCTTCTACGAGCAGTACTTC. Amino acids: CSARRGGFYEQYF.

At least ten counts were recorded for this clonotype. The chain couples TRBV15 to TRBJ2-5; D call uncertain. CDR3 length: 14 residues. V was shortened by 2 bases and J by 1 base, with 8 bases between the two germline ends. Germline V gene data show CDR1 as LNHNV and CDR2 as YYDKDF (reference sequence). In DNA form, the CDR3 reads TGTGCCACCAGCAGAAACAGAGTCCAAGAGACCCAGTACTTC. Its translation: CATSRNRVQETQYF.